Listed here are 22 T cell receptor beta chains from one sample, sequenced in a study of regulatory T cells in long-lasting Graves disease. HTBI primers from iRepertoire and Arm-PCR of CDR3 regions yielded the TCR beta libraries. TCRdb fed the multiplex PCR reads into MiXCR, producing one record per CDR3 protein. The sample shows 450,000 or so distinct CDR3 sequences, 22% of them seen only once. This sample's time point: persistent/refractory GD, antithyroid drugs over 5 years with positive TRAb. The authors made the TCR library using RNA they extracted from PBMCs. The source material was peripheral blood mononuclear cells (PBMCs), sampled when the disease was refractory, from a patient treated with antithyroid drugs. The receptor set was obtained from a female donor with Graves disease.

This clonotype came up many times. V gene TRBV2 combines with J gene TRBJ2-5; no reliable D call. The CDR3 sequence is 12 residues long. V shed 5 bases and J shed 4 bases, with 8 bases lying between them. The germline CDR1 and CDR2 sequences are SNHLY and FYNNEI. This CDR3 is CASSPVRETQYF. CDR3 DNA: TGTGCCAGCAGTCCCGTTCGAGAGACCCAGTACTTC. The whole variable domain, filled in from reference TRBV2 and TRBJ2-5, reads EPEVTQTPSHQVTQMGQEVILRCVPISNHLYFYWYRQILGQKVEFLVSFYNNEISEKSEIFDDQFSVERPDGSNFTLKIRSTKLEDSAMYFCASSPVRETQYFGPGTRLLVL.

This clonotype showed up just a few times. The chain carries TRBV19 and TRBJ2-2, with TRBD1 as a possible D gene (5 bases). Germline V gene data show CDR1 as LNHDA and CDR2 as SQIVND (reference sequence). The CDR3 has 15 amino acids. Trimming cost V 7 bases and J 3 bases, with 15 bases left between them. In DNA form, the CDR3 reads TGTGCCAGTACCATCGTGGGCAGGGACACCGGGGAGCTGTTTTTT. Residues: CASTIVGRDTGELFF.

The rearrangement uses TRBV3-1 and TRBJ2-5; a weak D match, TRBD1 (6 bases). With 0 bases removed from V and 9 bases from J, the gap between germline ends came to 17 bases. This CDR3 is 15 amino acids long. Germline V gene sequence: CDR1 LGHDT, CDR2 YNNKEL (reference sequence). CDR3 residues: CASSQDLRGYRAQYF. The CDR3 coding sequence is TGTGCCAGCAGCCAAGATCTGAGGGGGTACAGGGCCCAGTACTTC.

This chain joins TRBV19 and TRBJ2-5; 10 nucleotides agree with TRBD2. The end of the DNA is better explained by TRBJ2-1, so the J call may be wrong. The CDR3 is 15 residues long. Per the germline V gene, CDR1 is LNHDA and CDR2 is SQIVND (reference sequence). The CDR3 sequence: CASSIQSGGALEQFF. The CDR3 DNA follows: TGTGCCAGTAGTATTCAAAGCGGGGGGGCCCTTGAGCAGTTCTTC.

This clonotype was recorded many times. The chain is built from TRBV12-3 or TRBV12-4 and TRBJ1-5; 8 nucleotides line up with TRBD1. J gave up 0 bases and V 5 bases, and 27 bases lay outside the gene matches. CDR3 length: 23 amino acids. The CDR3 nucleotides are TGTGCCAGCAGTATCGACAGGGGCGAAGGGCTTGAGGCAAGCGACTATAGCAATCAGCCCCAGCATTTT. Amino acids: CASSIDRGEGLEASDYSNQPQHF.

The CDR3 here is CASSFPPGLAVRGQFF. The CDR3 DNA follows: TGTGCCAGCAGTTTTCCACCGGGACTAGCGGTACGAGGGCAGTTCTTC. This chain connects TRBV12-3 or TRBV12-4 to TRBJ2-5; 11 bases are shared with TRBD2. The J call may be in error: the DNA end matches TRBJ2-1 better. The CDR3 runs 16 residues.

This clonotype has ten or more counts. The V call is TRBV2, the J call TRBJ2-7, with TRBD1 matching 9 bases. The CDR3 is made up of 12 amino acids. Germline CDR1 and CDR2: SNHLY and FYNNEI. Unmatched junction bases numbered 3, after V lost 8 bases and J lost 4 bases. The CDR3 reads CASDDRGYEQYF. The CDR3 DNA reads as TGTGCCAGCGACGACAGGGGGTACGAGCAGTACTTC.

Worth noting for this clonotype: An end of the junction does not agree with germline; a read error may underlie this. J is TRBJ1-2 and V is TRBV10-3; D remains unclear. This CDR3 has 13 amino acids. The germline V gene has CDR1 ENHRY and CDR2 SYGVKD. CDR3 loop: CAISESTTRTESF. The CDR3 DNA reads TGTGCCATCAGTGAGTCCACCACACGGACGGAGTCCTTC.

At least ten counts were recorded for this clonotype. V gene TRBV19 combines with J gene TRBJ1-1, with 7 nucleotides matching TRBD1. Germline V gene data show CDR1 as LNHDA and CDR2 as SQIVND (reference sequence). The CDR3 covers 14 residues. J was trimmed by 1 base and V by 2 bases; bases with no gene match: 1. The CDR3 protein is CASSIWTGNTEAFF. In nucleotides, the CDR3 is TGTGCCAGTAGTATATGGACAGGGAACACTGAAGCTTTCTTT.

The V and J genes are TRBV20-1 and TRBJ2-1; TRBD2 matches 8 bases. The CDR3 has 16 residues. Germline V gives CDR1 DFQATT, CDR2 SNEGSKA (reference sequence). The V gene end was trimmed by 3 bases and the J gene end by 3 bases; junction bases not matched to a gene: 10. CDR3 sequence: CSASVPSGRDYNEQFF. DNA for the CDR3: TGCAGTGCTAGTGTTCCGAGCGGGAGAGACTACAATGAGCAGTTCTTC.

The sample holds a few counts of this clonotype. CDR3 DNA: TGTGCCAGTATCGGGGCGAGGGGTGGAAGAGGCTACACCTTC. Amino acids: CASIGARGGRGYTF. This chain connects TRBV19 to TRBJ1-2; perhaps TRBD1 as D (5 bases). Per the germline V gene, CDR1 is LNHDA and CDR2 is SQIVND (reference sequence). Trimming took off 7 bases at V and 8 bases at J, with 20 bases between the two ends. The CDR3 contains 14 residues.

This clonotype appeared many times. The rearrangement joins TRBV6-5 to TRBJ2-5; the D gene could be TRBD1 or TRBD2 (5 bases each). The CDR3 has 16 amino acids. Germline-derived CDR1 and CDR2 are MNHEY and SVGAGI. V lost 0 bases and J lost 4, with 15 bases in between. This CDR3 reads CASSYSSAEGAETQYF. CDR3 bases: TGTGCCAGCAGTTACTCGTCAGCGGAAGGGGCAGAGACCCAGTACTTC.

V and J are TRBV28 and TRBJ1-6; D is unclear. V was trimmed by 3 bases and J by 8 bases, leaving 14 bases between them. The CDR3 sequence is 15 residues long. Germline CDR1 MDHEN, CDR2 SYDVKM. CDR3 sequence (DNA): TGTGCCAGCAGTTTCAAACGCCAGGCAGATTCACCCCTCCACTTT. Amino acids: CASSFKRQADSPLHF.

In nucleotides, the CDR3 is TGTGCCAGTAGTAATAAACAGGGGGCATCGTACAATGAGCAGTTCTTC. Translation: CASSNKQGASYNEQFF. The chain employs TRBV2 and TRBJ2-1; the match to TRBD1 covers 9 bases. V lost 9 bases to trimming and J lost 4 bases; unmatched junction nucleotides: 13. CDR3 size: 16 residues. The germline CDR1 and CDR2 sequences are SNHLY and FYNNEI.

Of note for this clonotype: This sequence may be a read error, since a much larger clone differs from it by one base. The chain carries TRBV28 and TRBJ1-5; tentative D call: TRBD1 (5 bases). The germline CDR1 and CDR2 sequences are MDHEN and SYDVKM. This CDR3 has 14 residues. The V and J ends lost 8 bases and 4 bases respectively, with 15 bases between them. Written as DNA, the CDR3 is TGTGCCAGCGCAAGTCCGGGGCGGAATCAGCCCCAGCATTTT. Its protein product is CASASPGRNQPQHF. Combining the CDR3 with reference TRBV28 and TRBJ1-5 gives the whole variable domain DVKVTQSSRYLVKRTGEKVFLECVQDMDHENMFWYRQDPGLGLRLIYFSYDVKMKEKGDIPEGYSVSREKKERFSLILESASTNQTSMYLCASASPGRNQPQHFGDGTRLSIL.

This clonotype was detected many times. V gene TRBV3-1 combines with J gene TRBJ1-1, with D perhaps TRBD1 (6 bases). Trimming pared 0 bases from V and 10 bases from J, leaving 12 bases between. This CDR3 comprises 13 residues. Germline V gene lookup returns CDR1 LGHDT and CDR2 YNNKEL (reference sequence). This CDR3 reads CASSQDGQLGAFF. The CDR3 DNA sequence: TGTGCCAGCAGCCAAGACGGACAGTTAGGAGCTTTCTTT.

For this clonotype: One base away lies a much larger clone, so this may be a sequencing read error. The chain combines TRBV20-1 with TRBJ1-6, with TRBD1 as a possible D gene (5 bases). Deletions cut 7 bases from V and 9 bases from J, with 16 bases between. Germline CDR1 is DFQATT and CDR2 is SNEGSKA (reference sequence). The CDR3 contains 13 residues. CDR3 protein: CSGTDGGVSPLHF. In nucleotides, the CDR3 is TGCAGTGGCACGGACGGAGGGGTTTCACCCCTCCACTTT.

This clonotype turned up a few times. The chain recombines TRBV20-1 with TRBJ1-4; TRBD1 matches 8 bases. From germline, CDR1 is DFQATT and CDR2 SNEGSKA (reference sequence). The CDR3 extends over 14 amino acids. After removal of 2 bases from V and 8 bases from J, the junction contained 7 bases not matched to a gene. The chain's CDR3 is CSARFQTGAEKLFF. CDR3 sequence (DNA): TGCAGTGCTAGATTCCAGACAGGGGCGGAAAAACTGTTTTTT.

This clonotype was recorded at least ten times. The rearrangement uses TRBV7-2 and TRBJ2-1; no clear D gene. Trimming cost V 4 bases and J 8 bases, with 12 bases left between them. Germline V gene sequence: CDR1 SGHTA, CDR2 FQGNSA. CDR3 size: 13 residues. The CDR3 DNA is TGTGCCAGCAGCTCGGGCCGGTACGATGAGCAGTTCTTC. It yields the protein CASSSGRYDEQFF.

This clonotype appeared many times. The chain links TRBV7-2 to TRBJ1-4; weak D call: TRBD1 (5 bases). Per the germline V gene, CDR1 is SGHTA and CDR2 is FQGNSA. The V and J ends lost 6 bases and 0 bases respectively, with 11 bases between them. The CDR3 consists of 15 residues. The CDR3 reads CASSHRKATNEKLFF. The CDR3 DNA reads TGTGCCAGCAGTCACAGGAAGGCAACTAATGAAAAACTGTTTTTT.

V is TRBV24-1 and J is TRBJ1-1; 7 bases align to TRBD1. J gave up 4 bases and V 6 bases, and 4 bases lay outside the gene matches. The germline gives CDR1 KGHDR, CDR2 SFDVKD. The CDR3 sequence is 13 residues long. In DNA form, the CDR3 reads TGTGCCACCAGTACAGGGGCTGGCACTGAAGCTTTCTTT. Residues: CATSTGAGTEAFF.

This clonotype was seen many times. The CDR3 DNA sequence: TGTGCCACCGCGGGGGGGAACACTGAAGCTTTCTTT. This gives the protein CATAGGNTEAFF. This chain uses TRBV6-1 with TRBJ1-1, with D maybe TRBD1 (5 bases). The V end was cut by 10 bases, the J end by 1 base, with 10 bases between. The V gene's germline CDR1 is MNHNS and CDR2 SASEGT. The CDR3 is made up of 12 amino acids.